The next 27 T cell receptor beta chains were all read from a single sample in a study of blood T cell repertoires in COVID-19. The protocol was immunoSEQ multiplex PCR, while the TCRdb copy is restricted to in-frame clones and leaves out a portion. The data show tens of thousands of clones, around 86% seen once. The sequenced material came from peripheral blood. All receptors derive from an elderly woman with acute or convalescent COVID-19.

This clone was recorded once. The genes are TRBV7-2 and TRBJ2-5, with TRBD2 matching 13 bases. Germline V gene data show CDR1 as SGHTA and CDR2 as FQGNSA. This CDR3 has 16 amino acids. Germline trimming cut 1 base from V and 5 bases from J; bases unmatched to any gene: 4. CDR3 residues: CASSLGGLAGLETQYF. CDR3 nucleotides: TGTGCCAGCAGCTTAGGGGGACTAGCGGGGTTGGAGACCCAGTACTTC.

The J gene is TRBJ1-3, the V gene TRBV5-5; 7 nucleotides line up with TRBD1. CDR1 and CDR2 from the germline V gene are SGHKS and YYEKEE (reference sequence). This CDR3 comprises 15 residues. J lost 2 bases, V lost 3 bases, and 5 bases had no gene match. The DNA of the CDR3 is TGTGCCAGCAGCTACCAGACAGGGACTGGAAACACCATATATTTT. Its protein is CASSYQTGTGNTIYF.

This clone was recorded once. V is TRBV5-6 and J is TRBJ2-1; D call uncertain. Trimming left V 2 bases short and J 1 base short, with 13 bases between. The CDR3 contains 16 residues. Germline V lookup: CDR1 SGHDT, CDR2 YYEEEE. CDR3 amino acids: CASSLRDTWSYNEQFF. In DNA, the CDR3 is TGTGCCAGCAGCTTACGAGACACCTGGTCCTACAATGAGCAGTTCTTC.

This sequence joins TRBV7-2 and TRBJ1-5; possibly TRBD1 for D (6 bases). The V and J ends lost 2 bases and 6 bases respectively, with 14 bases between them. CDR3 length: 15 residues. From germline, CDR1 is SGHTA and CDR2 FQGNSA. The CDR3 sequence: CASSLSPTGGQPQHF. The CDR3 nucleotides read TGTGCCAGCAGCTTATCACCGACAGGAGGTCAGCCCCAGCATTTT.

The rearrangement uses TRBV27 and TRBJ2-3, with a tentative D call TRBD2 (6 bases). Deletions cut 6 bases from V and 2 bases from J, with 12 bases between. CDR3 size: 14 residues. CDR1 and CDR2 (germline): MNHEY, SMNVEV (reference sequence). The chain's CDR3 is CASRRTKTTDTQYF. CDR3 DNA: TGTGCCAGCAGAAGGACTAAAACCACAGATACGCAGTATTTT.

J is TRBJ1-5 and V is TRBV4-2, with TRBD1 matching 8 bases. CDR3 size: 14 residues. Trimming cost V 5 bases and J 5 bases; bases outside gene matches: 5. Germline CDR1 reads LGHNA; CDR2 reads YNFKEQ. CDR3 amino acids: CASSDRGIDQPQHF. Here the CDR3 DNA reads TGTGCCAGCAGCGACAGGGGAATTGATCAGCCCCAGCATTTT.

The V call is TRBV5-4, the J call TRBJ2-2; TRBD1 is a possible D gene (7 bases). Deletions cut 4 bases from V and 0 bases from J, with 10 bases between. The germline gives CDR1 SGHNT, CDR2 YYREEE (reference sequence). The CDR3 covers 15 residues. In nucleotides, the CDR3 is TGTGCCAGCAGCCGGGGGACAGCGAACACCGGGGAGCTGTTTTTT. Protein: CASSRGTANTGELFF.

This clone was recorded at least ten times. The V call is TRBV29-1, the J call TRBJ2-1; D is ambiguous. CDR1 and CDR2 (germline): SQVTM, ANQGSEA. The CDR3 sequence is 15 residues long. V lost 6 bases and J lost 6, with 21 bases in between. CDR3 nucleotide sequence: TGCAGCGTCACCGGGTCAAACCATGCAAGCAATGAGCAGTTCTTC. This sequence encodes CSVTGSNHASNEQFF.

The rearrangement links TRBV10-3 to TRBJ2-5; D ambiguous. Germline CDR1 is ENHRY and CDR2 is SYGVKD. CDR3 length: 15 amino acids. V was cut by 0 bases and J by 2 bases, with 10 bases left in between. CDR3 loop: CAISESEWRQETQYF. The CDR3 nucleotides read TGTGCCATCAGTGAGTCGGAGTGGCGGCAAGAGACCCAGTACTTC.

The chain links TRBV5-1 to TRBJ2-1; TRBD1 matches 7 bases. With 0 bases clipped from V and 8 bases from J, the junction kept 11 bases outside the gene matches. Germline V CDR1 and CDR2: SGHRS, YFSETQ. The CDR3 covers 16 residues. The CDR3 is CASSLGGGINGDEQFF. In DNA, the CDR3 is TGCGCCAGCAGCTTGGGAGGGGGCATAAATGGAGATGAGCAGTTCTTC.

The V and J genes are TRBV9 and TRBJ1-2; D unresolved. V was clipped by 0 bases and J by 7 bases, with 16 bases between them. Germline loops: CDR1 SGDLS, CDR2 YYNGEE. The CDR3 sequence is 15 residues long. The CDR3 DNA is TGTGCCAGCAGCGTAGTTGGTGGGGTAGGAGGTGGCTACACCTTC. Translation gives CASSVVGGVGGGYTF.

The chain couples TRBV19 to TRBJ2-1; 9 bases agree with TRBD2. From germline, CDR1 is LNHDA and CDR2 SQIVND (reference sequence). The CDR3 consists of 17 residues. Trimming took 1 base from V and 0 from J; bases not matched to a gene: 4. This chain's CDR3 is CASSIASGGSSYNEQFF. DNA for the CDR3: TGTGCCAGTAGTATAGCAAGCGGGGGGAGCTCCTACAATGAGCAGTTCTTC.

The V and J genes are TRBV19 and TRBJ1-1; no clear D gene. This CDR3 spans 13 amino acids. V was shortened by 4 bases and J by 8 bases, with 14 bases between the two germline ends. Germline CDR1 and CDR2: LNHDA and SQIVND (reference sequence). The CDR3 loop is CASSSRGLGEAFF. As DNA, the CDR3 is TGTGCCAGTAGTAGCCGAGGCCTTGGCGAAGCTTTCTTT.

The rearrangement links TRBV28 to TRBJ2-2; D unresolved. Germline CDR1 reads MDHEN; CDR2 reads SYDVKM. Trimming stripped 4 bases from V and 5 bases from J, with 11 bases between. The CDR3 spans 14 residues. The CDR3 bases are TGTGCCAGCAGTTCTACCTCGGTAACCGGGGAGCTGTTTTTT. Its protein is CASSSTSVTGELFF.

The V call is TRBV6-5, the J call TRBJ1-6; 10 bases match TRBD1. V trimming: 5 bases; J trimming: 9 bases; junction bases outside the gene matches: 4. This CDR3 has 14 amino acids. The V gene's germline CDR1 is MNHEY and CDR2 SVGAGI. The CDR3 DNA reads TGTGCCAGCAGTCGCCGGGACAGGGGTTCACCCCTCCACTTT. Its translation: CASSRRDRGSPLHF.

The V gene is TRBV3-1 (or the pseudogene TRBV3-2), the J gene TRBJ1-1; a possible D gene is TRBD1 (5 bases). Trimming shortened V by 4 bases and J by 4 bases, and 16 bases separated the two germline ends. The germline gives CDR1 LGHDT, CDR2 YNNKEL (reference sequence). This CDR3 has 15 amino acids. CDR3 residues: CASSPPRGDSTEAFF. The CDR3 DNA is TGTGCCAGCAGCCCCCCTAGGGGCGATTCCACTGAAGCTTTCTTT.

The CDR3 here is CASTGTSGTYEQYF. The CDR3 nucleotides are TGTGCCTCCACGGGGACTAGCGGAACCTACGAGCAGTACTTC. The chain has TRBV10-3 and TRBJ2-7; 11 bases line up with TRBD2. CDR1 is ENHRY and CDR2 is SYGVKD in the germline V gene. V lost 11 bases to trimming and J lost 2 bases; unmatched junction nucleotides: 8. The CDR3 totals 14 residues.

The chain employs TRBV19 and TRBJ1-2; D may be TRBD1 (5 bases). The V gene lost 5 bases and the J gene lost 0 bases, with 13 bases spanning the gap. Germline V CDR1 and CDR2: LNHDA, SQIVND (reference sequence). The CDR3 extends over 15 amino acids. DNA of the CDR3: TGTGCCAGTAGTGAACAGGCCCCTTCTAACTATGGCTACACCTTC. This encodes CASSEQAPSNYGYTF.

This chain uses TRBV15 with TRBJ1-5; perhaps TRBD1 as D (5 bases). V dropped 3 bases and J dropped 1 base, with 16 bases sitting between them. Germline values: CDR1 LNHNV, CDR2 YYDKDF (reference sequence). The CDR3 extends over 17 amino acids. The CDR3 sequence is CATSRGGVGGSNQPQHF. CDR3 nucleotide sequence: TGTGCCACCAGCAGGGGCGGGGTCGGGGGGAGCAATCAGCCCCAGCATTTT.

The genes are TRBV5-6 and TRBJ1-1; D not resolved. Per the germline V gene, CDR1 is SGHDT and CDR2 is YYEEEE. The CDR3 is 12 amino acids. V was trimmed by 4 bases and J by 5 bases, leaving 9 bases between them. The CDR3 nucleotides are TGTGCCAGCAGCCAATCCGGGACTGAAGCTTTCTTT. Protein product: CASSQSGTEAFF.

The chain is built from TRBV6-5 and TRBJ1-2, with TRBD1 as a possible D gene (5 bases). The germline V gene has CDR1 MNHEY and CDR2 SVGAGI. V gave up 0 bases and J gave up 3 bases, with 14 bases separating them. The CDR3 covers 16 residues. CDR3 residues: CASSYSATEAYYGYTF. The CDR3 DNA reads as TGTGCCAGCAGTTACTCGGCGACAGAAGCCTACTATGGCTACACCTTC.

The chain employs TRBV14 and TRBJ1-6, with TRBD1 matching 10 bases. The CDR3 contains 16 residues. The V and J ends lost 3 bases and 8 bases, in that order; junction bases with no gene match: 7. CDR1 SGHDN and CDR2 FVKESK come from the germline V gene. CDR3 protein: CASSHRTGTGDSPLHF. CDR3 nucleotide sequence: TGTGCCAGCAGCCACAGAACCGGGACAGGGGATTCACCCCTCCACTTT.

CDR3 in DNA: TGTGCCAGCAGTTACGAGGGCCTGGGAAACTATGGCTACACCTTC. Its translation is CASSYEGLGNYGYTF. The rearrangement links TRBV6-2 or TRBV6-3 to TRBJ1-2; D gene ambiguous. Trimming cost V 2 bases and J 2 bases, with 12 bases left between them. Looked up from germline, CDR1 is MNHEY and CDR2 is SVGEGT. The length of the CDR3 is 15 residues.

The J gene is TRBJ1-5, the V gene TRBV12-3 or TRBV12-4, with unresolved D. The CDR3 is 12 amino acids. Trimming took off 6 bases at V and 4 bases at J, with 7 bases between the two ends. The CDR3 nucleotides are TGTGCCAGCAGCGCCAGTAATCAGCCCCAGCATTTT. Its translation is CASSASNQPQHF.

The J gene is TRBJ2-7, the V gene TRBV5-6; perhaps TRBD1 as D (6 bases). The CDR3 runs 14 residues. V was clipped by 1 base and J by 5 bases, with 13 bases between them. The germline CDR1 and CDR2 sequences are SGHDT and YYEEEE. CDR3 in amino acids: CASSLTGKMNEQYF. DNA of the CDR3: TGTGCCAGCAGCTTGACAGGGAAGATGAACGAGCAGTACTTC.

The DNA of the CDR3 is TGTGCCACCTCCGGAGACACTGAAGCTTTCTTT. Its translation is CATSGDTEAFF. This chain uses TRBV12-3 or TRBV12-4 with TRBJ1-1; D is unresolved. This CDR3 spans 11 amino acids. Trimming took 10 bases from V and 3 from J, leaving 9 bases between them.

This chain links TRBV3-1 (or the pseudogene TRBV3-2) with TRBJ1-2; D not resolved. The V end was cut by 0 bases, the J end by 6 bases, with 11 bases between. Germline lookup yields CDR1 LGHDT and CDR2 YNNKEL (reference sequence). CDR3 length equals 14 residues. This CDR3 reads CASSQDVRLNGYTF. In DNA, the CDR3 is TGTGCCAGCAGCCAAGATGTCAGACTAAATGGCTACACCTTC.